Described below is a single T cell receptor (beta chain) sequence and its context. No antigen is known for it. The PCR employed 60 Vbeta primers together with 13 Jbeta primers. The authors' processing: There were about 80 million unique TCR beta chains by a later count, and around 10 million of them were shared. The table came from immunoSEQ multiplex PCR; TCRdb's copy has only in-frame clones and leaves some out. The V and J calls and clone size were taken over from that table, and D and trimming were inferred from the DNA. The sample gives around 130,000 clones, roughly four fifths of which show up once; around 1.9% is in the top ten. This specimen comes from a study of cytomegalovirus exposure and HLA in healthy donors. As for the study in general: Earlier findings included roughly 100 million unique TCR beta sequences obtained from some 180 million T cells.

General study results and limits: Versus the approximately 700-donor mean, an Asian-associated ancestry cluster reportedly showed fewer N-insertions in a later analysis.

This CDR3 has 14 amino acids. V lost 3 bases and J lost 1, with 9 bases in between. In germline, CDR1 is KGHSH, CDR2 LQKENI. The chain employs TRBV18 and TRBJ1-1, with D maybe TRBD1 (5 bases). The clonotype originates from a woman in her 50s in good health and CMV-seronegative. Specimen: PBMCs. CDR3 region: CASSPNQGNTEAFF. The CDR3 region has the DNA TGTGCCAGCTCACCGAATCAGGGGAACACTGAAGCTTTCTTT.